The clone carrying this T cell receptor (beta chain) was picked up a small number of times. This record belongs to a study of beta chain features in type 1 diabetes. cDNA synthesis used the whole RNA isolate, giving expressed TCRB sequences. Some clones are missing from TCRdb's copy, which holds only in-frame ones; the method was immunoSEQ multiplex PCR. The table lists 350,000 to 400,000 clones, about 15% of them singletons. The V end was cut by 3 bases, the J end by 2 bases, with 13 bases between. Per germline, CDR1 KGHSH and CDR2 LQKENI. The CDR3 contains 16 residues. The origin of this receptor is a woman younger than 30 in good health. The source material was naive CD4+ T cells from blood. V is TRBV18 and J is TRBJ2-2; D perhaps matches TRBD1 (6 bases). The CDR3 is CASSPGTQLNTGELFF. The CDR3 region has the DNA TGTGCCAGCTCACCGGGGACACAACTAAACACCGGGGAGCTGTTTTTT.